This T cell receptor (beta chain) was recorded in a study of pediatric ulcerative colitis. The CDR3 contains 16 residues. V shed 4 bases and J 9 bases; nucleotides not matched to a gene: 14. Per germline, CDR1 SGHTA and CDR2 FQGTGA. Clones were read by immunoSEQ multiplex PCR, and TCRdb kept only the in-frame ones, dropping some. The sample has roughly 19,000 clones; over 65% are singletons. During colonoscopy, one to two rectal pinch biopsies were collected. Before the diagnostic colonoscopy, ulcerative colitis patients were free of immunosuppressive medication. The sequence came from a boy between 5 and 17 years old with moderate ulcerative colitis. The sequenced sample was gut tissue. The chain uses TRBV7-3 and TRBJ2-3; 9 bases are shared with TRBD2. This CDR3 reads CASSSTSGGGLKTQYF. CDR3 sequence (DNA): TGTGCCAGCAGCTCGACTAGCGGAGGGGGACTTAAGACGCAGTATTTT.